The 21 T cell receptor beta chains listed next were all sequenced from one sample in a study of read filtering for tumor transcriptome and immune sequencing. Molecular barcoded adaptors covering alpha/delta and beta/gamma chains were used on roughly 400 ng RNA. One entry per CDR3 protein results from TCRdb running MiXCR on the reads. The sample includes about 40,000 distinct CDR3 sequences, approximately 12% of them seen just once. The specimen sequenced was a population of CD138-negative cells sorted from bone marrow. These receptors came from a donor over 35 with multiple myeloma.

This clonotype was detected many times. The chain links TRBV3-1 to TRBJ2-7; D unclear. V was clipped by 4 bases and J by 3 bases, with 4 bases between them. CDR1 and CDR2 from the germline V gene are LGHDT and YNNKEL (reference sequence). The CDR3 extends over 11 amino acids. This CDR3 reads CASSLLYEQYF. DNA for the CDR3: TGTGCCAGCAGCCTGCTCTACGAGCAGTACTTC.

This clonotype appeared many times. The CDR3 sequence: CASSEGDLTGHGYTF. In DNA, the CDR3 is TGTGCCAGCAGTGAAGGGGATCTGACGGGACATGGCTACACCTTC. The chain links TRBV6-1 to TRBJ1-2; D perhaps matches TRBD1 (5 bases). CDR1 and CDR2 from the germline V gene are MNHNS and SASEGT. This CDR3 is built from 15 residues. Deletions cut 1 base from V and 6 bases from J, with 15 bases between.

The chain has TRBV20-1 and TRBJ2-3, with 9 bases that match TRBD2. Germline trimming cut 2 bases from V and 5 bases from J; bases unmatched to any gene: 8. The CDR3 has 15 residues. The V gene's germline CDR1 is DFQATT and CDR2 SNEGSKA (reference sequence). CDR3 DNA sequence: TGCAGTGCTAGAACCTTCAGGACTAGCGTAGATACGCAGTATTTT. Translation gives CSARTFRTSVDTQYF.

This clonotype has at least ten counts. This chain uses TRBV7-2 with TRBJ2-7, with D hard to call. The ends were cut back, 9 bases at V and 3 bases at J, with 9 bases in the middle. The CDR3 contains 11 residues. Germline-derived CDR1 and CDR2 are SGHTA and FQGNSA. The CDR3 sequence: CASGEYYEQYF. In nucleotides, the CDR3 is TGTGCCAGTGGAGAGTACTACGAGCAGTACTTC. Together with reference TRBV7-2 and TRBJ2-7, the CDR3 gives the full variable domain: GAGVSQSPSNKVTEKGKDVELRCDPISGHTALYWYRQSLGQGLEFLIYFQGNSAPDKSGLPSDRFSAERTGGSVSTLTIQRTQQEDSAVYLCASGEYYEQYFGPGTRLTVT.

On this clonotype: A read error is possible here, since a much larger clone lies one base away. This sequence joins TRBV5-1 and TRBJ2-3; D may be TRBD2 (5 bases). Per germline, CDR1 SGHRS and CDR2 YFSETQ. The V and J ends lost 10 bases and 3 bases respectively, with 15 bases between them. The CDR3 extends over 13 amino acids. CDR3 nucleotide sequence: TGCGCCCGCCAATCCGGGGAAACAGATACGCAGTATTTT. It specifies CARQSGETDTQYF.

This clonotype has at least ten counts. CDR3 protein: CASSPRQSSYEQYF. CDR3 nucleotide sequence: TGTGCCAGCAGCCCGCGACAGAGCTCCTACGAGCAGTACTTC. This chain uses TRBV7-8 with TRBJ2-7; perhaps TRBD1 as D (5 bases). This CDR3 is built from 14 residues. Germline lookup yields CDR1 SGHVS and CDR2 FQNEAQ. V lost 5 bases to trimming and J lost 0 bases, with 11 bases between them.

This clonotype was seen at least ten times. The chain has TRBV10-3 and TRBJ1-1; perhaps TRBD1 as D (5 bases). V lost 5 bases, J lost 1 base, and 11 bases lay in between. The CDR3 length is 14 residues. The germline gives CDR1 ENHRY, CDR2 SYGVKD. CDR3 loop: CAISPDRANTEAFF. The CDR3, as DNA: TGTGCCATCAGTCCCGACAGAGCGAACACTGAAGCTTTCTTT.

The table lists this clonotype with a few counts. V usage is TRBV2 and J usage is TRBJ2-2; D is perhaps TRBD1 or TRBD2 (6 bases each). The CDR3 loop spans 15 amino acids. Trimming pared 6 bases from V and 0 bases from J, leaving 11 bases between. CDR1 is SNHLY, CDR2 FYNNEI, per germline. The CDR3 region is CASRGRTANTGELFF. Here the CDR3 DNA reads TGTGCCAGCAGGGGGAGGACAGCGAACACCGGGGAGCTGTTTTTT.

This clonotype has at least ten counts. The rearrangement uses TRBV24-1 and TRBJ2-1; D is unresolved. Germline V gene lookup returns CDR1 KGHDR and CDR2 SFDVKD. CDR3 size: 14 residues. V dropped 5 bases and J dropped 5 bases, with 12 bases sitting between them. This CDR3 reads CATSGHIPHNEQFF. Written as DNA, the CDR3 is TGTGCCACCAGTGGCCACATACCCCACAATGAGCAGTTCTTC.

This clonotype was recorded at least ten times. CDR3 region: CSASESLSRVIHNEQFF. CDR3 in DNA: TGCAGTGCTAGTGAGTCCCTGAGCAGGGTAATTCACAATGAGCAGTTCTTC. The chain employs TRBV20-1 and TRBJ2-1; possibly TRBD1 for D (5 bases). Germline V gene sequence: CDR1 DFQATT, CDR2 SNEGSKA (reference sequence). CDR3 length: 17 amino acids. Trimming pared 3 bases from V and 5 bases from J, leaving 23 bases between.

This clonotype was counted at least ten times. The rearrangement uses TRBV5-6 and TRBJ1-5; D gene unclear. The CDR3 covers 15 residues. Germline values: CDR1 SGHDT, CDR2 YYEEEE. The V end lost 0 bases, the J end lost 2 bases, and 9 bases lay between the germline ends. The CDR3 sequence: CASSLGQYGNQPQHF. CDR3 DNA: TGTGCCAGCAGCTTGGGGCAGTATGGCAATCAGCCCCAGCATTTT.

This clonotype was seen only a few times. As DNA, the CDR3 is TGTGCCAGCAGCACTAGTAAAGGTGCAGATACGCAGTATTTT. This codes for CASSTSKGADTQYF. The rearrangement uses TRBV5-4 and TRBJ2-3; possibly TRBD2 for D (5 bases). This CDR3 is built from 14 residues. The V end lost 4 bases, the J end lost 4 bases, and 13 bases lay between the germline ends. CDR1 and CDR2 (germline): SGHNT, YYREEE (reference sequence).

The table lists this clonotype with many counts. This chain links TRBV4-2 with TRBJ2-7, with D possibly called TRBD1 or TRBD2 (6 bases each). Trimming left V 0 bases short and J 4 bases short, with 10 bases between. The CDR3 covers 14 residues. Germline CDR1 is LGHNA and CDR2 is YNFKEQ. The CDR3, as DNA: TGTGCCAGCAGCCAAGAAAAAGGGGGGTACGAGCAGTACTTC. Protein: CASSQEKGGYEQYF.

This clonotype was observed a handful of times. Just one base apart from a much larger clone, this may be a read error. V usage is TRBV24-1 and J usage is TRBJ2-1; D remains unclear. In germline, CDR1 is KGHDR, CDR2 SFDVKD. The CDR3 has 14 amino acids. Trimming took 5 bases from V and 6 from J, leaving 13 bases between them. CDR3 sequence: CATSVRDEINEQFF. The CDR3 DNA is TGTGCCACCAGTGTCCGAGACGAAATCAATGAGCAGTTCTTC.

This clonotype was picked up many times. The V and J genes are TRBV19 and TRBJ2-1, with unresolved D. This CDR3 region has 12 residues. The germline V and J ends were trimmed by 4 bases and 6 bases, with 7 bases remaining between them. Per the germline V gene, CDR1 is LNHDA and CDR2 is SQIVND (reference sequence). The CDR3 loop is CASSNSANEQFF. For the CDR3, the DNA is TGTGCCAGTAGTAATTCAGCCAATGAGCAGTTCTTC.

This clonotype was detected only a few times. The chain links TRBV11-2 to TRBJ2-3; 13 bases line up with TRBD2. This CDR3 region has 16 residues. CDR1 SGHAT and CDR2 FQNNGV come from the germline V gene. V shed 4 bases, J shed 3 bases, and the junction held 4 bases outside the gene matches. CDR3 region: CASSSGTSGMTDTQYF. The CDR3 DNA reads as TGTGCCAGCAGCTCGGGGACTAGCGGGATGACAGATACGCAGTATTTT.

On this clonotype itself: This likely comes from a read error, as the CDR3 has no conserved phenylalanine or tryptophan at its end. The CDR3 DNA reads as TGTGCCAGCAGCTCCCCCTTAGCGGGGGGCCACAATGAGCAGTTCCTC. It encodes CASSSPLAGGHNEQFL. The V and J genes are TRBV28 and TRBJ2-1, with 10 bases aligning to TRBD2. The length of the CDR3 is 16 residues. The V segment lost 6 bases and the J segment 5 bases; nucleotides outside the gene matches: 10. Germline lookup yields CDR1 MDHEN and CDR2 SYDVKM.

The table lists this clonotype with many counts. V and J are TRBV30 and TRBJ1-1; 7 positions agree with TRBD1. Germline CDR1 GTSNPN, CDR2 SVGIG (reference sequence). J lost 3 bases, V lost 0 bases, and 4 bases had no gene match. The CDR3 sequence is 14 residues long. CDR3 DNA: TGTGCCTGGAGTGTAAAGGGGGCTGACACTGAAGCTTTCTTT. It is translated as CAWSVKGADTEAFF.

This clonotype has ten or more counts. The genes are TRBV20-1 and TRBJ1-6; TRBD1 matches 7 bases. Trimming at V came to 0 bases and at J to 9 bases, leaving 11 bases not matched to a gene. The CDR3 length is 16 residues. The germline CDR1 and CDR2 sequences are DFQATT and SNEGSKA (reference sequence). The CDR3, as DNA: TGCAGTGCTAGAGATGACCACAGGGGAAGGAGTTCACCCCTCCACTTT. Amino acid sequence: CSARDDHRGRSSPLHF.

The sample holds many counts of this clonotype. The rearrangement joins TRBV29-1 to TRBJ2-7; possible D gene TRBD1, 5 bases. Trimming cost V 6 bases and J 7 bases, with 10 bases left between them. This CDR3 is 10 amino acids long. Germline V lookup: CDR1 SQVTM, CDR2 ANQGSEA. The CDR3 nucleotides are TGCAGCGTGGTTCAGGGAGAGCAGTACTTC. It translates to CSVVQGEQYF.

This clonotype was seen ten or more times. The chain uses TRBV10-2 and TRBJ2-1, with 12 bases matching TRBD2. This CDR3 spans 15 amino acids. From germline, CDR1 is WSHSY and CDR2 SAAADI. V dropped 2 bases and J dropped 10; count of bases not matched to a gene: 6. Here the CDR3 reads CASSEASGGAREQFF. As DNA, the CDR3 is TGCGCCAGCAGTGAGGCTAGCGGGGGGGCGCGGGAGCAGTTCTTC.